This T cell receptor (beta chain) was documented in a study of T cell repertoires in cytomegalovirus infection. For the study at large: From public TCR beta signatures came an indication of both CMV infection and matching HLA type.

As to this clonotype: The antigen remains unidentified.

One entry per CDR3 protein, called by TCRdb with MiXCR from the reads. Here the sample spans some 150,000 distinct CDR3 sequences, about 6.1% being singletons. Study-wide points: The ex vivo response was dominated by HLA-C-restricted CMV-specific TCR beta clonotypes.

Per germline, CDR1 SGHTA and CDR2 FQGTGA. The ends were cut back, 0 bases at V and 3 bases at J, with 6 bases in the middle. There are 13 residues in the CDR3. The chain joins TRBV7-3 to TRBJ2-7, with TRBD2 as a possible D gene (6 bases). This receptor was obtained from a human donor in good health (CMV status not recorded). Some clones in this sample may be carry-over from other donors' samples. Material: PBMCs. CDR3 nucleotides: TGTGCCAGCAGCTTAACGCGGGGCTACGAGCAGTACTTC. It codes for CASSLTRGYEQYF.